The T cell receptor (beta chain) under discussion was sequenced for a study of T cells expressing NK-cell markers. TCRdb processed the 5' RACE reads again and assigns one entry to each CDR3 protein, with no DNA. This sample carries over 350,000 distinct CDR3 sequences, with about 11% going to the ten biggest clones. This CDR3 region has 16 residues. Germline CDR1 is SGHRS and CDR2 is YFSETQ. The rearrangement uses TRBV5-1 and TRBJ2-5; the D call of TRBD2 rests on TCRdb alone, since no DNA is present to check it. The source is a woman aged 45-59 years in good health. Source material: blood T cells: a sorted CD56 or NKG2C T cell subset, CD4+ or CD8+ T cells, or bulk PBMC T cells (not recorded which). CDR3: CASSLEGLADGETQYF.